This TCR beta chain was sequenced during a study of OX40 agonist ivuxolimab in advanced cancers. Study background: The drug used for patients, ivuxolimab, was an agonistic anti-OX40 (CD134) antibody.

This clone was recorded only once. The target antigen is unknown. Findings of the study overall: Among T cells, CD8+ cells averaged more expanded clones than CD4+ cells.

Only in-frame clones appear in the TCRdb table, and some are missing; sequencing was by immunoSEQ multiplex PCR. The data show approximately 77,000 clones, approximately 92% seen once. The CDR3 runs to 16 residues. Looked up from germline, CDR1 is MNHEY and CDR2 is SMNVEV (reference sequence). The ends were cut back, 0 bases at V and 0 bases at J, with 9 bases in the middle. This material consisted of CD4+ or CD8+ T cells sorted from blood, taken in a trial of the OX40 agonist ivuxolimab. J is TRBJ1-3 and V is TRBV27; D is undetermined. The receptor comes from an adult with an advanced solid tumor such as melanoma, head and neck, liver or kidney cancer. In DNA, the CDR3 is TGTGCCAGCAGTTTATCGGGCAGGAACTCTGGAAACACCATATATTTT. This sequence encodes CASSLSGRNSGNTIYF.